These 32 T cell receptor beta chains share one sample of origin, sequenced in a study of cytomegalovirus exposure and HLA in healthy donors. It was with 60 Vbeta and 13 Jbeta primers that the PCR ran. Using immunoSEQ multiplex PCR, the repertoire was profiled, and TCRdb retains in-frame clones only, with some absent. The sample gives approximately 150,000 clones, approximately 73% of which show up once; approximately 1.6% is in the top ten. The sample taken for sequencing was PBMCs. These receptors all come from a woman under 30 in good health and CMV-seronegative.

This clone has only a few counts. The sample carries other DNA sequences with the same CDR3. The V call is TRBV5-1, the J call TRBJ1-1; D uncertain. CDR1 and CDR2 (germline): SGHRS, YFSETQ. The CDR3 extends over 14 amino acids. With 0 bases removed from V and 1 base from J, the gap between germline ends came to 7 bases. CDR3 sequence: CASSLGAGNTEAFF. For the CDR3, the DNA is TGCGCCAGCAGCTTGGGTGCAGGGAACACTGAAGCTTTCTTT.

The rearrangement links TRBV5-1 to TRBJ2-2, with 7 nucleotides matching TRBD2. Germline CDR1 and CDR2: SGHRS and YFSETQ. The junction had 8 bases not matched to a gene; V was cut back by 4 bases and J by 2 bases. This CDR3 region has 16 residues. In DNA form, the CDR3 reads TGCGCCAGCAGCAGGGCCGGGACTATCAACACCGGGGAGCTGTTTTTT. Translation gives CASSRAGTINTGELFF. Together with reference TRBV5-1 and TRBJ2-2, the CDR3 gives the full variable domain: KAGVTQTPRYLIKTRGQQVTLSCSPISGHRSVSWYQQTPGQGLQFLFEYFSETQRNKGNFPGRFSGRQFSNSRSEMNVSTLELGDSALYLCASSRAGTINTGELFFGEGSRLTVL.

In its sample, this clone was seen a few times. The rearrangement links TRBV19 to TRBJ1-3; unclear D gene. Germline-derived CDR1 and CDR2 are LNHDA and SQIVND (reference sequence). Between the trimmed V and J ends, which lost 6 bases and 4 bases, there was a span of 13 bases. This CDR3 has 14 amino acids. The CDR3 coding sequence is TGTGCCAGTAGCTCCGGTTATTACGGAAACACCATATATTTT. It translates to CASSSGYYGNTIYF.

The rearrangement links TRBV5-1 to TRBJ1-5; 8 nucleotides agree with TRBD1. V gave up 4 bases and J gave up 6 bases; unmatched junction bases: 6. CDR3 length equals 14 residues. Per the germline V gene, CDR1 is SGHRS and CDR2 is YFSETQ. In DNA form, the CDR3 reads TGCGCCAGCAGCCTGACAGGGGACGGTCAGCCCCAGCATTTT. Encoded protein: CASSLTGDGQPQHF.

This chain joins TRBV29-1 and TRBJ1-1; weak D call: TRBD1 (6 bases). In germline, CDR1 is SQVTM, CDR2 ANQGSEA. This CDR3 spans 13 amino acids. V was shortened by 4 bases and J by 1 base, with 10 bases between the two germline ends. The CDR3 loop is CSVGLTGNTEAFF. The CDR3 DNA reads as TGCAGCGTTGGCTTGACAGGGAACACTGAAGCTTTCTTT.

The CDR3 region has the DNA TGCGCCAGCAGCGCGGGACAGGGGGTGATAGAGACCCAGTACTTC. Its protein is CASSAGQGVIETQYF. The V and J genes are TRBV5-1 and TRBJ2-5, with TRBD1 matching 11 bases. This CDR3 has 15 residues. Germline values: CDR1 SGHRS, CDR2 YFSETQ. Trimming took 4 bases from V and 4 from J; bases not matched to a gene: 6.

The chain uses TRBV18 and TRBJ1-1; 8 positions match TRBD1. The V segment lost 6 bases and the J segment 4 bases; nucleotides outside the gene matches: 7. CDR3 size: 14 residues. CDR1 and CDR2 from the germline V gene are KGHSH and LQKENI. CDR3 nucleotide sequence: TGTGCCAGCTCCAAGGACAGGGCATTCACTGAAGCTTTCTTT. This gives the protein CASSKDRAFTEAFF.

This chain joins TRBV2 and TRBJ2-7; 9 nucleotides line up with TRBD1. The V and J ends lost 7 bases and 4 bases, in that order; junction bases with no gene match: 8. This CDR3 contains 14 residues. Germline V gives CDR1 SNHLY, CDR2 FYNNEI. CDR3 DNA sequence: TGTGCCAGCATCTTAACAGGGGGCTTATACGAGCAGTACTTC. It is translated as CASILTGGLYEQYF.

This clone came up a few times. This chain's CDR3 is CASSLTGTSNYGYTF. The CDR3 DNA sequence: TGTGCCAGCAGCTTGACAGGGACCTCTAACTATGGCTACACCTTC. The chain recombines TRBV7-2 with TRBJ1-2; 7 nucleotides agree with TRBD1. The V segment lost 3 bases and the J segment 0 bases; nucleotides outside the gene matches: 4. The CDR3 contains 15 residues. The germline gives CDR1 SGHTA, CDR2 FQGNSA. Full variable domain (missing parts from reference TRBV7-2 and TRBJ1-2): GAGVSQSPSNKVTEKGKDVELRCDPISGHTALYWYRQSLGQGLEFLIYFQGNSAPDKSGLPSDRFSAERTGGSVSTLTIQRTQQEDSAVYLCASSLTGTSNYGYTFGSGTRLTVV.

The rearrangement links TRBV5-4 to TRBJ2-3; TRBD2 aligns across 10 bases. Per germline, CDR1 SGHNT and CDR2 YYREEE (reference sequence). The CDR3 has 18 residues. Unmatched junction bases numbered 11, after V lost 4 bases and J lost 0 bases. The DNA of the CDR3 is TGTGCCAGCAGCCCCCAAGCGGGGGGGCTGACGAGCACAGATACGCAGTATTTT. Translation gives CASSPQAGGLTSTDTQYF.

A single count supports this clone. The chain uses TRBV10-3 and TRBJ2-1; TRBD1 agrees at 10 bases. From germline, CDR1 is ENHRY and CDR2 SYGVKD. This CDR3 has 13 residues. Germline trimming cut 6 bases from V and 8 bases from J; bases unmatched to any gene: 4. The CDR3 loop reads CAIRLGTGDEQFF. The CDR3 DNA reads as TGTGCCATCAGACTCGGGACAGGGGATGAGCAGTTCTTC.

The rearrangement uses TRBV6-6 and TRBJ1-5; no firm D call. The V end was cut by 4 bases, the J end by 9 bases, with 19 bases between. Germline CDR1 MNHNY, CDR2 SVGAGI (reference sequence). This CDR3 is 15 amino acids long. The CDR3 protein is CASSSSRRRYPPQHF. CDR3 sequence (DNA): TGTGCCAGCAGTTCCAGCCGGCGGCGGTATCCGCCCCAGCATTTT.

The chain has TRBV5-4 and TRBJ2-2, with 12 positions matching TRBD2. J gave up 7 bases and V 4 bases, and 2 bases lay outside the gene matches. From germline, CDR1 is SGHNT and CDR2 YYREEE (reference sequence). This CDR3 has 14 amino acids. The CDR3 is CASSRTSGNGELFF. CDR3 coding DNA: TGTGCCAGCAGCCGGACTAGCGGGAACGGGGAGCTGTTTTTT.

The chain carries TRBV19 and TRBJ1-1; 9 bases agree with TRBD1. Losses at the gene ends were 3 bases for V and 7 bases for J; bases not matched to a gene: 3. Germline V CDR1 and CDR2: LNHDA, SQIVND (reference sequence). The CDR3 covers 13 residues. This CDR3 reads CASSIQGQGEAFF. CDR3 DNA sequence: TGTGCCAGTAGTATCCAGGGACAGGGTGAAGCTTTCTTT.

This clone was found once. The chain carries TRBV7-2 and TRBJ2-3, with D perhaps TRBD2 (6 bases). V shed 2 bases and J shed 0 bases, with 12 bases lying between them. The CDR3 loop spans 16 amino acids. Germline CDR1 SGHTA, CDR2 FQGNSA. The DNA of the CDR3 is TGTGCCAGCAGCTTAAGGAGGGGAGATAGCACAGATACGCAGTATTTT. It yields the protein CASSLRRGDSTDTQYF. The variable domain in full, with the rest retrieved from reference TRBV7-2 and TRBJ2-3, is GAGVSQSPSNKVTEKGKDVELRCDPISGHTALYWYRQSLGQGLEFLIYFQGNSAPDKSGLPSDRFSAERTGGSVSTLTIQRTQQEDSAVYLCASSLRRGDSTDTQYFGPGTRLTVL.

V usage is TRBV6-5 and J usage is TRBJ1-3; TRBD1 matches at 7 bases. Germline V gives CDR1 MNHEY, CDR2 SVGAGI. The J segment lost 3 bases and the V segment lost 8 bases, leaving 7 bases of the junction unmatched. The CDR3 runs 14 residues. The CDR3 region is CASRRGIGGNTIYF. The CDR3 DNA reads TGTGCCAGCCGCAGGGGGATCGGTGGAAACACCATATATTTT.

This chain connects TRBV6-1 to TRBJ2-2; D is possibly TRBD1 (6 bases). Germline CDR1 and CDR2: MNHNS and SASEGT. V was pared by 4 bases and J by 2 bases, with 11 bases between. The CDR3 has 15 residues. CDR3 sequence (DNA): TGTGCCAGCAGTGTTCGGGACATCAACACCGGGGAGCTGTTTTTT. This gives the protein CASSVRDINTGELFF.

This clone has a single count. The chain links TRBV10-1 to TRBJ2-5; 7 nucleotides line up with TRBD2. This CDR3 is built from 14 residues. J lost 4 bases, V lost 4 bases, and 6 bases had no gene match. Germline-derived CDR1 and CDR2 are WNHNN and SYGVQD (reference sequence). Here the CDR3 DNA reads TGCGCCAGCAGTGCGGAGGGAGGGGTAGAGACCCAGTACTTC. Translating it yields CASSAEGGVETQYF.

The genes are TRBV6-1 and TRBJ2-1, with D perhaps TRBD1 (6 bases). CDR1 MNHNS and CDR2 SASEGT come from the germline V gene. V was shortened by 7 bases and J by 6 bases, with 13 bases between the two germline ends. The CDR3 is 13 amino acids. CDR3 protein: CASKTGLPNEQFF. The CDR3 nucleotides read TGTGCCAGCAAAACAGGGTTGCCCAATGAGCAGTTCTTC.

The V gene is TRBV9, the J gene TRBJ2-1; TRBD2 matches at 7 bases. Per germline, CDR1 SGDLS and CDR2 YYNGEE. CDR3 length equals 16 residues. Trimming cost V 0 bases and J 2 bases; bases outside gene matches: 5. CDR3 amino acids: CASSVDQRGPYNEQFF. CDR3 nucleotide sequence: TGTGCCAGCAGCGTAGATCAGCGGGGTCCCTACAATGAGCAGTTCTTC.

The V and J genes are TRBV4-3 and TRBJ2-1; D remains unclear. This CDR3 region has 15 residues. CDR1 is LGHNA and CDR2 is YSLEER in the germline V gene. Trimming took 1 base from V and 0 from J, leaving 7 bases between them. The CDR3 protein is CASSQGRSSYNEQFF. The DNA for the CDR3 is TGCGCCAGCAGCCAAGGTCGTAGCTCCTACAATGAGCAGTTCTTC.

The chain employs TRBV11-2 and TRBJ2-5; the match to TRBD1 covers 11 bases. The CDR3 runs to 15 residues. V shed 3 bases and J 4 bases; nucleotides not matched to a gene: 4. The V gene's germline CDR1 is SGHAT and CDR2 FQNNGV. The CDR3: CASSFRTGGPETQYF. The CDR3 DNA sequence: TGTGCCAGCAGCTTTCGGACAGGGGGCCCAGAGACCCAGTACTTC.

The rearrangement joins TRBV6-4 to TRBJ1-6; TRBD1 matches at 8 bases. This CDR3 has 15 residues. Losses at the gene ends were 4 bases for V and 5 bases for J; bases not matched to a gene: 4. Germline V gives CDR1 MRHNA, CDR2 SNTAGT. For the CDR3, the DNA is TGTGCCAGCAGTGCAGGACAGGGCGATAATTCACCCCTCCACTTT. Its protein product is CASSAGQGDNSPLHF.

The J gene is TRBJ1-4, the V gene TRBV6-1; a possible D gene is TRBD1 (6 bases). V dropped 1 base and J dropped 2 bases, with 26 bases sitting between them. This CDR3 spans 21 amino acids. The germline V gene encodes CDR1 MNHNS and CDR2 SASEGT. The CDR3 coding sequence is TGTGCCAGCAGTGAAGGAGGCCGGGTGGGTTCACAGGGTTACACTAATGAAAAACTGTTTTTT. Its protein is CASSEGGRVGSQGYTNEKLFF.

The CDR3 reads CASIPRRGQRQETQYF. DNA for the CDR3: TGTGCCAGCATCCCCAGGAGGGGACAGCGCCAAGAGACCCAGTACTTC. J is TRBJ2-5 and V is TRBV2, with D perhaps TRBD1 (7 bases). Trimming cost V 7 bases and J 1 base, with 19 bases left between them. Germline CDR1 is SNHLY and CDR2 is FYNNEI. The CDR3 covers 16 residues.

The rearrangement links TRBV7-2 to TRBJ2-7; D unclear. Trimming removed 1 base from V and 3 bases from J, with 7 bases in between. Germline V gene sequence: CDR1 SGHTA, CDR2 FQGNSA. The length of the CDR3 is 13 residues. The DNA of the CDR3 is TGTGCCAGCAGCTTAGGGCAGAACTACGAGCAGTACTTC. Its protein product is CASSLGQNYEQYF.

V and J are TRBV6-6 and TRBJ1-2; 7 bases fit TRBD1. The CDR3 has 14 residues. The ends lost 2 bases at V and 7 bases at J; junction bases unmatched: 7. CDR1 MNHNY and CDR2 SVGAGI come from the germline V gene (reference sequence). The CDR3 here is CASSYRDRRFGYTF. CDR3 nucleotide sequence: TGTGCCAGCAGTTACCGGGACAGACGATTTGGCTACACCTTC.

This clone appeared a few times. This rearrangement joins TRBV6-1 to TRBJ2-7; TRBD2 matches at 9 bases. The germline V gene has CDR1 MNHNS and CDR2 SASEGT. Trimming cost V 1 base and J 4 bases; bases outside gene matches: 2. This CDR3 is 14 amino acids long. DNA of the CDR3: TGTGCCAGCAGTGAAGGACTAGCGGATTACGAGCAGTACTTC. It translates to CASSEGLADYEQYF.

The chain employs TRBV9 and TRBJ2-3, with 9 positions matching TRBD2. Germline V gives CDR1 SGDLS, CDR2 YYNGEE. Losses at the gene ends were 0 bases for V and 4 bases for J; bases not matched to a gene: 6. CDR3 size: 16 residues. The CDR3 here is CASSVDIAGGADTQYF. CDR3 nucleotides: TGTGCCAGCAGCGTAGATATCGCGGGAGGGGCAGATACGCAGTATTTT.

The chain recombines TRBV27 with TRBJ1-1; possibly TRBD1 for D (6 bases). V gave up 7 bases and J gave up 7 bases, with 13 bases separating them. Germline V gives CDR1 MNHEY, CDR2 SMNVEV (reference sequence). The CDR3 is made up of 12 amino acids. Here the CDR3 DNA reads TGTGCCAGCAAGGACCTAGGGGGTGAAGCTTTCTTT. As protein: CASKDLGGEAFF.

This chain joins TRBV7-2 and TRBJ2-3; possible D gene TRBD2, 6 bases. Germline V gene data show CDR1 as SGHTA and CDR2 as FQGNSA. CDR3 length: 15 amino acids. The germline V and J ends were trimmed by 1 base and 0 bases, with 8 bases remaining between them. The CDR3, as DNA: TGTGCCAGCAGCTTAGTTGCGGGAAGCACAGATACGCAGTATTTT. Translating it yields CASSLVAGSTDTQYF.

This sequence joins TRBV6-5 and TRBJ1-5, with 9 nucleotides matching TRBD1. Per the germline V gene, CDR1 is MNHEY and CDR2 is SVGAGI. J gave up 6 bases and V 2 bases, and 5 bases lay outside the gene matches. The CDR3 contains 15 residues. DNA for the CDR3: TGTGCCAGCAGTTACCCACAGGGGGCAGTTCAGCCCCAGCATTTT. Translation: CASSYPQGAVQPQHF.